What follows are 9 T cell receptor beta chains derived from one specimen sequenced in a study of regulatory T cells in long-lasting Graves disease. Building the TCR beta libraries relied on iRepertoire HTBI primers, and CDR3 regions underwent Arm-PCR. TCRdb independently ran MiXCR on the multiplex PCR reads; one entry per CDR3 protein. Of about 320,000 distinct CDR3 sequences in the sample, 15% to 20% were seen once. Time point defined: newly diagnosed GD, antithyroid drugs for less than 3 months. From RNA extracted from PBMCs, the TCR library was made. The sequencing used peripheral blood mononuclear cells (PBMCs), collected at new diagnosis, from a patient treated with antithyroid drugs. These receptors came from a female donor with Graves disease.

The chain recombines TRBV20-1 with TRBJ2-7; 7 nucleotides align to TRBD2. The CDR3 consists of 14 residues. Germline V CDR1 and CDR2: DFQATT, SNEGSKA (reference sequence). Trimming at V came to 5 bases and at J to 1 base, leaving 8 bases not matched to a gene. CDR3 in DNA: TGCAGTGCTCAAAAGCGGGACCAGTCCTACGAGCAGTACTTC. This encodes CSAQKRDQSYEQYF.

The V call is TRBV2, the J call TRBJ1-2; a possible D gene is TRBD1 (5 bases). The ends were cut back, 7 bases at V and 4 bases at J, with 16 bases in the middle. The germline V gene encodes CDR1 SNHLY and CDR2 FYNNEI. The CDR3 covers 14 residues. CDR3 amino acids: CASTRLGALYGYTF. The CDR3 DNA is TGTGCCAGCACCCGTTTAGGGGCTCTCTATGGCTACACCTTC. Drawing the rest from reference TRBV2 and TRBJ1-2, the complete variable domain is EPEVTQTPSHQVTQMGQEVILRCVPISNHLYFYWYRQILGQKVEFLVSFYNNEISEKSEIFDDQFSVERPDGSNFTLKIRSTKLEDSAMYFCASTRLGALYGYTFGSGTRLTVV.

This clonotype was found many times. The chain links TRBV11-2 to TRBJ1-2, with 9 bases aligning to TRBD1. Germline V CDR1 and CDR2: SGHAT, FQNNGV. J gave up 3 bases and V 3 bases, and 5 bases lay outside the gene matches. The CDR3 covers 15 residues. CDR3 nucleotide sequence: TGTGCCAGCAGCTTTTCGGGACAGGGCGACTATGGCTACACCTTC. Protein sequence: CASSFSGQGDYGYTF.

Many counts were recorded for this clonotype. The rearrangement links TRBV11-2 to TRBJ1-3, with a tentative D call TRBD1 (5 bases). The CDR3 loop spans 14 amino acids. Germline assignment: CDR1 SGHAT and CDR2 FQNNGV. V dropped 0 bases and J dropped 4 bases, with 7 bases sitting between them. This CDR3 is CASSLEPGGNTIYF. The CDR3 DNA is TGTGCCAGCAGCTTAGAGCCAGGGGGAAACACCATATATTTT.

The CDR3 bases are TGTGCCAGCAGAATCAGACTAGCGGGAGTCCTAGGATACGAGCAGTACTTC. Its translation is CASRIRLAGVLGYEQYF. The chain joins TRBV2 to TRBJ2-7, with 12 nucleotides matching TRBD2. Germline assignment: CDR1 SNHLY and CDR2 FYNNEI. This CDR3 is built from 17 residues. With V trimmed by 6 bases and J by 4 bases, 13 bases remained unmatched.

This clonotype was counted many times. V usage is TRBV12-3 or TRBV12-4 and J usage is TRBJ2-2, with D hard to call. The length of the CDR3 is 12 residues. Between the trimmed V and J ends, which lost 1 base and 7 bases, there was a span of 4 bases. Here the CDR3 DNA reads TGTGCCAGCAGTTTAGAAGGCGGGGAGCTGTTTTTT. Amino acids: CASSLEGGELFF.

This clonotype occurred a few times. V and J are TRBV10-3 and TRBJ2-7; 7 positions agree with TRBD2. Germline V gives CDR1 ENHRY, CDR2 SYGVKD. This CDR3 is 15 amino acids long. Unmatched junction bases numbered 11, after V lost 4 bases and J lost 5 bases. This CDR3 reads CAISVWQREDDEQYF. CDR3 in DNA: TGTGCCATCAGTGTTTGGCAGCGGGAAGATGACGAGCAGTACTTC.

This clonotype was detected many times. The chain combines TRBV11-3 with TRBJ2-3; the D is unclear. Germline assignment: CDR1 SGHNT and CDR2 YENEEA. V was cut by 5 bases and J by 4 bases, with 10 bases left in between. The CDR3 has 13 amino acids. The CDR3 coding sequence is TGTGCCAGCAGCCCCCCCGTTGCAGATACGCAGTATTTT. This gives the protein CASSPPVADTQYF. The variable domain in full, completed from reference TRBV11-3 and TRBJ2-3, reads EAGVVQSPRYKIIEKKQPVAFWCNPISGHNTLYWYLQNLGQGPELLIRYENEEAVDDSQLPKDRFSAERLKGVDSTLKIQPAELGDSAVYLCASSPPVADTQYFGPGTRLTVL.

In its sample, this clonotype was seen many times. CDR3 bases: TGTGCCAGCAGTGCGCGAGCGGGAGTAATCGATACGCAGTATTTT. It yields the protein CASSARAGVIDTQYF. The chain joins TRBV2 to TRBJ2-3; TRBD2 matches 8 bases. CDR1 is SNHLY and CDR2 is FYNNEI in the germline V gene. The CDR3 totals 15 residues. J was trimmed by 6 bases and V by 4 bases; bases with no gene match: 9.